Included here is one T cell receptor (beta chain) sequence, with context. The template used for profiling TCR beta VDJ and CDR3 was genomic DNA. TCRdb used MiXCR to reprocess the reads, holding one entry per CDR3 protein. The sample gives roughly 130,000 distinct CDR3 sequences, 48% of which show up once; 2% to 3% is in the top ten. This specimen comes from a study of CD8+CD57+ T cells in acquired aplastic anemia. This receptor was identified in a human donor in good health, serving as a control. The sequenced sample was sorted CD4+, CD8+, or CD8+CD57+ T cells (not recorded which) from PBMCs.

This CDR3 reads CASSRTEYNEQFF. The CDR3 DNA reads as TGTGCCAGCAGCCGGACAGAGTACAATGAGCAGTTCTTC. This chain connects TRBV2 to TRBJ2-1, with D maybe TRBD1 (6 bases). This CDR3 is 13 amino acids long. CDR1 is SNHLY and CDR2 is FYNNEI in the germline V gene. Deletions cut 6 bases from V and 4 bases from J, with 10 bases between.